The clone carrying this T cell receptor (beta chain) was picked up many times. Via MiXCR, TCRdb re-called the RT-PCR reads, giving one row per CDR3 protein. This repertoire shows 400,000 to 500,000 distinct CDR3 sequences, roughly 17% found once; its top ten account for 7.2%. This sample was included in a study of patients and donors after allogeneic stem cell transplantation. CDR1 is SQVTM and CDR2 is ANQGSEA in the germline V gene. Trimming stripped 6 bases from V and 12 bases from J, with 15 bases between. The CDR3 consists of 11 residues. The clonotype comes from a human donor who was either an allogeneic HSCT recipient or a stem cell or donor lymphocyte infusion donor (not recorded which). It is not recorded whose cells these are; they may come from a transplant donor. The sequencing sample was made of blood, either unsorted or a sorted T cell fraction (not recorded which). V gene TRBV29-1 combines with J gene TRBJ1-5; D is uncertain. This CDR3 reads CSVVEGGDQHF. The CDR3 nucleotides are TGCAGCGTAGTAGAGGGAGGTGACCAGCATTTT.